This entry lists 30 T cell receptor beta chains sequenced from one sample in a study of blood T cell repertoires in COVID-19. Sequencing used immunoSEQ multiplex PCR; TCRdb keeps in-frame clones, though not all of them. This sample has approximately 75,000 clones; over 80% occur once, and the top ten carry over 10%. Sequenced input: peripheral blood. The receptors stem from a man aged 45-65 years with COVID-19, enrolled during active disease.

This sequence joins TRBV11-2 and TRBJ2-5, with D maybe TRBD1 (5 bases). The length of the CDR3 is 16 residues. V lost 3 bases to trimming and J lost 5 bases, with 19 bases between them. From germline, CDR1 is SGHAT and CDR2 FQNNGV. The DNA of the CDR3 is TGTGCCAGCAGCTTTGGGGCGGCCGGTGGGATTGAGACCCAGTACTTC. This gives the protein CASSFGAAGGIETQYF.

The chain recombines TRBV6-6 with TRBJ2-3, with TRBD2 as a possible D gene (6 bases). V gave up 6 bases and J gave up 0 bases, with 13 bases separating them. The CDR3 sequence is 15 residues long. Germline V CDR1 and CDR2: MNHNY, SVGAGI (reference sequence). The CDR3: CASSPIGGSTDTQYF. CDR3 DNA sequence: TGTGCCAGCAGCCCTATTGGGGGGAGCACAGATACGCAGTATTTT.

V gene TRBV20-1 combines with J gene TRBJ1-1; D is ambiguous. The CDR3 runs 11 residues. Per germline, CDR1 DFQATT and CDR2 SNEGSKA (reference sequence). The chain's CDR3 is CRGALNTEAFF. The CDR3 nucleotides are TGCAGGGGAGCCTTGAACACTGAAGCTTTCTTT.

The count of this clone is one. This chain joins TRBV25-1 and TRBJ2-2; 10 nucleotides line up with TRBD2. CDR1 MGHDK and CDR2 SYGVNS come from the germline V gene. V shed 0 bases and J 4 bases; nucleotides not matched to a gene: 5. The CDR3 loop spans 17 amino acids. The CDR3 loop reads CASSEYKREGGTGELFF. DNA for the CDR3: TGTGCCAGCAGTGAATACAAGCGGGAGGGGGGCACCGGGGAGCTGTTTTTT.

A single count supports this clone. The gene calls are TRBV28 and TRBJ1-5, with 9 bases lining up with TRBD1. Germline assignment: CDR1 MDHEN and CDR2 SYDVKM. Germline trimming cut 6 bases from V and 3 bases from J; bases unmatched to any gene: 6. The CDR3 covers 15 residues. In DNA, the CDR3 is TGTGCCAGCAGGACCGGGACAGGGTCCAATCAGCCCCAGCATTTT. Amino acid sequence: CASRTGTGSNQPQHF.

The sample holds a few counts of this clone. The chain carries TRBV28 and TRBJ2-7, with TRBD2 identical over 9 bases. Germline CDR1 reads MDHEN; CDR2 reads SYDVKM. After removal of 0 bases from V and 2 bases from J, the junction contained 5 bases not matched to a gene. The CDR3 contains 16 residues. CDR3 sequence reads: CASSLWSLAGTYEQYF. In DNA form, the CDR3 reads TGTGCCAGCAGTTTATGGTCCCTAGCGGGAACCTACGAGCAGTACTTC.

V gene TRBV6-5 combines with J gene TRBJ1-1; maybe TRBD1 (6 bases). CDR3 size: 15 residues. The germline V gene encodes CDR1 MNHEY and CDR2 SVGAGI. Trimming took off 6 bases at V and 1 base at J, with 15 bases between the two ends. DNA of the CDR3: TGTGCCAGCAGCATTTACAGGGCCGGGAACACTGAAGCTTTCTTT. This translates into CASSIYRAGNTEAFF.

The chain recombines TRBV24-1 with TRBJ1-3; unclear D gene. This CDR3 is 16 amino acids long. Germline V gene sequence: CDR1 KGHDR, CDR2 SFDVKD. V dropped 5 bases and J dropped 3 bases, with 16 bases sitting between them. The CDR3 loop reads CATSGAPETYGNTIYF. CDR3 sequence (DNA): TGTGCCACCAGTGGGGCCCCGGAAACGTATGGAAACACCATATATTTT.

J is TRBJ2-7 and V is TRBV4-2; D call uncertain. Germline CDR1 and CDR2: LGHNA and YNFKEQ. The CDR3 spans 13 residues. Trimming left V 1 base short and J 4 bases short, with 8 bases between. The CDR3 bases are TGTGCCAGCAGCCAAGGCGCACCGTACGAGCAGTACTTC. It encodes CASSQGAPYEQYF.

This rearrangement joins TRBV11-2 to TRBJ2-5, with a tentative D call TRBD2 (5 bases). CDR1 and CDR2 (germline): SGHAT, FQNNGV. The CDR3 covers 16 residues. V lost 5 bases and J 0 bases, leaving 16 bases between the germline ends. Here the CDR3 reads CASSAETNEYQETQYF. The CDR3 DNA reads TGTGCCAGCAGCGCCGAGACTAACGAGTACCAAGAGACCCAGTACTTC.

The V call is TRBV6-5, the J call TRBJ2-5; 12 nucleotides match TRBD2. CDR1 and CDR2 from the germline V gene are MNHEY and SVGAGI. This CDR3 has 15 amino acids. The V segment lost 0 bases and the J segment 8 bases; nucleotides outside the gene matches: 4. CDR3 in amino acids: CASSYSELAGGTQYF. The CDR3 nucleotides are TGTGCCAGCAGTTACTCGGAACTAGCGGGAGGAACCCAGTACTTC.

This clone was seen only a few times. The chain combines TRBV4-1 with TRBJ1-6; 7 positions agree with TRBD1. Germline CDR1 MGHRA, CDR2 YSYEKL. The CDR3 totals 15 residues. V trimming: 4 bases; J trimming: 9 bases; junction bases outside the gene matches: 9. The CDR3 DNA sequence: TGCGCCAGCAGCCCTTCGGGAGGGGGCTTTTCACCCCTCCACTTT. This encodes CASSPSGGGFSPLHF.

The chain employs TRBV4-1 and TRBJ2-7; D remains ambiguous. V was shortened by 1 base and J by 0 bases, with 10 bases between the two germline ends. This CDR3 contains 15 residues. Looked up from germline, CDR1 is MGHRA and CDR2 is YSYEKL. CDR3 DNA sequence: TGCGCCAGCAGCCAAGGAGAGTTAAGCTCCTACGAGCAGTACTTC. Translated, it gives CASSQGELSSYEQYF.

There are a few counts of this clone. The chain is built from TRBV7-8 and TRBJ2-7, with D perhaps matching TRBD2 (6 bases). From germline, CDR1 is SGHVS and CDR2 FQNEAQ. V lost 1 base and J 4 bases, leaving 17 bases between the germline ends. The CDR3 covers 16 residues. The CDR3 DNA follows: TGTGCCAGCAGCTTAGTCACGGGAACGGGAGTTTACGAGCAGTACTTC. Translating it yields CASSLVTGTGVYEQYF. The whole variable domain, remainder taken from reference TRBV7-8 and TRBJ2-7, is GAGVSQSPRYKVAKRGQDVALRCDPISGHVSLFWYQQALGQGPEFLTYFQNEAQLDKSGLPSDRFFAERPEGSVSTLKIQRTQQEDSAVYLCASSLVTGTGVYEQYFGPGTRLTVT.

V gene TRBV28 combines with J gene TRBJ1-6; the D gene is possibly TRBD1 (5 bases). V was clipped by 11 bases and J by 7 bases, with 18 bases between them. This CDR3 comprises 14 residues. Looked up from germline, CDR1 is MDHEN and CDR2 is SYDVKM. For the CDR3, the DNA is TGTGCCGGGGGGACGATCTCGTTGAATTCACCCCTCCACTTT. It is translated as CAGGTISLNSPLHF.

CDR3 nucleotides: TGTGCCAGCAGACAGGGGGCTGGAAACACCATATATTTT. As protein: CASRQGAGNTIYF. J is TRBJ1-3 and V is TRBV12-3 or TRBV12-4; 8 positions match TRBD1. This CDR3 is 13 amino acids long. Trimming took 6 bases from V and 2 from J; bases not matched to a gene: 0.

The chain carries TRBV6-5 and TRBJ2-3, with 8 positions matching TRBD1. Germline CDR1 and CDR2: MNHEY and SVGAGI. The ends lost 5 bases at V and 10 bases at J; junction bases unmatched: 5. CDR3 length equals 12 residues. The CDR3 loop reads CASSPDRVSQYF. In DNA form, the CDR3 reads TGTGCCAGCAGTCCGGACAGGGTTTCGCAGTATTTT.

The rearrangement joins TRBV19 to TRBJ2-6, with TRBD2 identical over 7 bases. Germline V gives CDR1 LNHDA, CDR2 SQIVND (reference sequence). There are 18 residues in the CDR3. V gave up 3 bases and J gave up 0 bases; unmatched junction bases: 8. This CDR3 reads CASSIYSGQRSGANVLTF. CDR3 DNA: TGTGCCAGTAGTATCTATAGCGGGCAACGCTCTGGGGCCAACGTCCTGACTTTC. The full variable domain, its missing parts supplied by reference TRBV19 and TRBJ2-6, is DGGITQSPKYLFRKEGQNVTLSCEQNLNHDAMYWYRQDPGQGLRLIYYSQIVNDFQKGDIAEGYSVSREKKESFPLTVTSAQKNPTAFYLCASSIYSGQRSGANVLTFGAGSRLTVL.

This chain uses TRBV24-1 with TRBJ2-5, with 9 bases aligning to TRBD2. The CDR3 has 14 amino acids. Germline V lookup: CDR1 KGHDR, CDR2 SFDVKD. V lost 6 bases and J lost 5; bases outside the gene matches: 6. CDR3 sequence: CATSHPREGETQYF. The DNA of the CDR3 is TGTGCCACCAGTCATCCGCGGGAGGGGGAGACCCAGTACTTC.

The chain joins TRBV28 to TRBJ1-4; D uncertain. Per germline, CDR1 MDHEN and CDR2 SYDVKM. With 5 bases removed from V and 2 bases from J, the gap between germline ends came to 15 bases. CDR3 size: 16 residues. In DNA, the CDR3 is TGTGCCAGCAGTCCGACGATGGGCCCGACTAATGAAAAACTGTTTTTT. Translating gives CASSPTMGPTNEKLFF. The full variable domain, with the rest looked up from reference TRBV28 and TRBJ1-4, is DVKVTQSSRYLVKRTGEKVFLECVQDMDHENMFWYRQDPGLGLRLIYFSYDVKMKEKGDIPEGYSVSREKKERFSLILESASTNQTSMYLCASSPTMGPTNEKLFFGSGTQLSVL.

The chain couples TRBV11-1 to TRBJ2-1; 11 bases are shared with TRBD2. V was clipped by 2 bases and J by 4 bases; unmatched bases: 4. Germline V gene data show CDR1 as SGHAT and CDR2 as FQDESV (reference sequence). CDR3 length: 16 residues. This chain's CDR3 is CASSLSGTSGYNEQFF. The CDR3 DNA is TGTGCCAGCAGCTTATCCGGGACTAGCGGATACAATGAGCAGTTCTTC.

V gene TRBV5-4 combines with J gene TRBJ2-5; 7 bases map to TRBD2. J gave up 7 bases and V 2 bases, and 8 bases lay outside the gene matches. CDR1 is SGHNT and CDR2 is YYREEE in the germline V gene (reference sequence). The CDR3 length is 14 residues. The CDR3 region has the DNA TGTGCCAGCAGCTTAGAGCGCCCGGGGGGGACCCAGTACTTC. Translated, it gives CASSLERPGGTQYF.

The chain has TRBV19 and TRBJ2-3, with 8 bases aligning to TRBD2. Trimming took 1 base from V and 4 from J; bases not matched to a gene: 4. The CDR3 totals 15 residues. CDR1 is LNHDA, CDR2 SQIVND, per germline (reference sequence). CDR3 loop: CASSIGAGVADTQYF. CDR3 DNA sequence: TGTGCCAGTAGTATAGGAGCGGGAGTTGCAGATACGCAGTATTTT.

The rearrangement uses TRBV7-9 and TRBJ2-5; 9 nucleotides agree with TRBD2. There are 17 residues in the CDR3. Germline assignment: CDR1 SEHNR and CDR2 FQNEAQ (reference sequence). The junction had 10 bases not matched to a gene; V was cut back by 0 bases and J by 5 bases. The CDR3 DNA reads TGTGCCAGCAGCTTAGCGCGGGGCGGGAGGGCCGTTGAGACCCAGTACTTC. It codes for CASSLARGGRAVETQYF.

In this sample, this clone turned up a few times. The chain recombines TRBV7-9 with TRBJ2-3; D gene uncertain. Germline V gene lookup returns CDR1 SEHNR and CDR2 FQNEAQ (reference sequence). This CDR3 contains 12 residues. V was trimmed by 1 base and J by 6 bases, leaving 5 bases between them. CDR3 sequence reads: CASSLVQDTQYF. CDR3 in DNA: TGTGCCAGCAGCTTAGTTCAGGATACGCAGTATTTT. The full variable domain, its missing parts supplied by reference TRBV7-9 and TRBJ2-3, is DTGVSQNPRHKITKRGQNVTFRCDPISEHNRLYWYRQTLGQGPEFLTYFQNEAQLEKSRLLSDRFSAERPKGSFSTLEIQRTEQGDSAMYLCASSLVQDTQYFGPGTRLTVL.

CDR3 sequence reads: CASSRQTGEAFF. Written as DNA, the CDR3 is TGTGCCAGCTCACGGCAAACAGGTGAAGCTTTCTTT. The chain recombines TRBV18 with TRBJ1-1; a possible D gene is TRBD1 (5 bases). The germline gives CDR1 KGHSH, CDR2 LQKENI. CDR3 length equals 12 residues. With 4 bases removed from V and 7 bases from J, the gap between germline ends came to 10 bases.

J is TRBJ1-2 and V is TRBV27, with D maybe TRBD1 (5 bases). CDR1 is MNHEY, CDR2 SMNVEV, per germline (reference sequence). The CDR3 sequence is 13 residues long. V lost 5 bases and J lost 2, with 9 bases in between. The CDR3 spells CASSPTENYGYTF. Here the CDR3 DNA reads TGTGCCAGCAGTCCGACAGAGAACTATGGCTACACCTTC.

V usage is TRBV18 and J usage is TRBJ2-3; 11 bases agree with TRBD2. CDR1 and CDR2 (germline): KGHSH, LQKENI. The CDR3 consists of 16 residues. After removal of 3 bases from V and 4 bases from J, the junction contained 6 bases not matched to a gene. CDR3 sequence reads: CASSPELAGESDTQYF. In DNA, the CDR3 is TGTGCCAGCTCACCCGAACTAGCGGGAGAGTCAGATACGCAGTATTTT.

This clone was recorded a few times. This chain uses TRBV4-3 with TRBJ1-4; D remains ambiguous. The V gene's germline CDR1 is LGHNA and CDR2 YSLEER. The V end was cut by 0 bases, the J end by 7 bases, with 6 bases between. The CDR3 sequence is 13 residues long. DNA of the CDR3: TGCGCCAGCAGCCAAGACTCAGGTGAAAAACTGTTTTTT. Encoded protein: CASSQDSGEKLFF.

The V gene is TRBV11-1, the J gene TRBJ2-5, with a possible D match to TRBD2 (6 bases). This CDR3 is built from 14 residues. Trimming took off 1 base at V and 2 bases at J, with 8 bases between the two ends. CDR1 is SGHAT and CDR2 is FQDESV in the germline V gene (reference sequence). In DNA, the CDR3 is TGTGCCAGCAGCTTAGATCGGGGGCAAGAGACCCAGTACTTC. Translation: CASSLDRGQETQYF.